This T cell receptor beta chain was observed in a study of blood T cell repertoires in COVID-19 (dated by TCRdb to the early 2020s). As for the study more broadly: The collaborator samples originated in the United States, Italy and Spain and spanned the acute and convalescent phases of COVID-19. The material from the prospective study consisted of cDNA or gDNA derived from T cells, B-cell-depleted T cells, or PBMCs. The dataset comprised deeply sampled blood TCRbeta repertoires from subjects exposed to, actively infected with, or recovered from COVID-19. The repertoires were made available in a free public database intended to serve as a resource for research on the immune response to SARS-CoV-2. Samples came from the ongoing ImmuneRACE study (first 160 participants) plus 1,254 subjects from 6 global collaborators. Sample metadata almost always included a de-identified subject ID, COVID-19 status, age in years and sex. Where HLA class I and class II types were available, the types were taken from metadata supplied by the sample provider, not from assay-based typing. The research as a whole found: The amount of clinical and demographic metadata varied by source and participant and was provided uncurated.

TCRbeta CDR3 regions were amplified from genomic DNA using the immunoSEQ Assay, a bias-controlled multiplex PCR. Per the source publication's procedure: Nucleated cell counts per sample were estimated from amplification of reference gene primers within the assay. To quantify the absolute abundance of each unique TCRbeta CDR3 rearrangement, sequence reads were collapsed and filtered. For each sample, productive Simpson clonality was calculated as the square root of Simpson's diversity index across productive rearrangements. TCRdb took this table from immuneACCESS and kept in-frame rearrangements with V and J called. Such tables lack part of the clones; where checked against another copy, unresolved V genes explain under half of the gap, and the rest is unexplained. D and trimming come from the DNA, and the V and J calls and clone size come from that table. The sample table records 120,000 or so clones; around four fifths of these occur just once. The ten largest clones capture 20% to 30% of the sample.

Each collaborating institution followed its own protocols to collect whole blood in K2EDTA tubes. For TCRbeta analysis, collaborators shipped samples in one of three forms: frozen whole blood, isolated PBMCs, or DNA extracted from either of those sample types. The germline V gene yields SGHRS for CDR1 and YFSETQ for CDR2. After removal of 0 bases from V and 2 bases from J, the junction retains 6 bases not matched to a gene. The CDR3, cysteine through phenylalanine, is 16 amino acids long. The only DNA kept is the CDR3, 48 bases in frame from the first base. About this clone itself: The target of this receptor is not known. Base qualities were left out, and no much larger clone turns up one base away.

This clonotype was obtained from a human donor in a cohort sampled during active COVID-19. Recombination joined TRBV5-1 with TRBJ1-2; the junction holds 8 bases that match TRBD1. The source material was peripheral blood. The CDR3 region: CASSLAGQGMNYGYTF. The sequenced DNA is TGCGCCAGCAGCTTGGCAGGACAGGGAATGAACTATGGCTACACCTTC.